This paragraph reports one TCR beta chain. Its antigen is as yet unknown. For the second PCR, which ran for roughly 6 to 12 cycles, a sample-barcoded 5' primer and a J-beta primer mix were used. MiXCR, run by TCRdb on the 5' RACE reads, gives a single entry per CDR3 protein. The sample yields approximately 900,000 distinct CDR3 sequences, 25% to 35% seen once. The CDR3 has 16 residues. From germline, CDR1 is SGDLS and CDR2 YYNGEE. V was trimmed by 0 bases and J by 6 bases, leaving 18 bases between them. The sample comes from a study of blood T cells in healthy people across ages. Study-wide results and caveats: Higher naive T cell percentage went strongly together with higher TCR beta diversity.

These same records also appear under a second study, on T cells of mothers and their children. Per that paper: Over five children and their three healthy Caucasian mothers were the donors. At a rate of about 1.5 ug per 15 ul, cDNA synthesis received all of the extracted RNA. Not a single persistent microchimeric T cell clone was detected.

The chain has TRBV9 and TRBJ1-2; D unclear. The receptor was derived from a woman aged 40 to 50 in good health. The sequencing sample was made of blood. The CDR3 sequence is CASSVEASGSGDGYTF. Written as DNA, the CDR3 is TGTGCCAGCAGCGTAGAGGCGAGTGGGTCAGGCGATGGCTACACCTTC.